The rows below give T cell receptor beta chains drawn from one sample of a study of OX40 agonist ivuxolimab in advanced cancers. The table came from immunoSEQ multiplex PCR; TCRdb's copy has only in-frame clones and leaves some out. This table holds around 80,000 clones, 84% found once. This specimen consisted of CD4+ or CD8+ T cells sorted from blood, obtained in a trial of the OX40 agonist ivuxolimab. All receptors come from an adult with an advanced solid tumor such as melanoma, head and neck, liver or kidney cancer. Each CDR3 is given with its conserved first and last residue. A D gene is named only where the DNA matches it firmly. Only some rows state a clone size, as once, few, many or a class for expanded clones.

>TRBJ2-6|TRBV15|NA|NA
TGTGCCACCTTGGACCCTAGCCCTGGGGCCAACGTCCTGACTTTC
CATLDPSPGANVLTF
>TRBJ2-1|TRBV7-9|NA|NA
TGTGCCAGCAGCTTTGGAGGGTCTTCCGTCAATGAGCAGTTCTTC
CASSFGGSSVNEQFF
>TRBJ1-1|TRBV20-1|NA|NA
TGCAGTGCTAGAGGGATAACTGAAGCTTTCTTT
CSARGITEAFF
>TRBJ1-2|TRBV30|NA|NA
TGTGCCTGGAGTTTCCACCGGGAGGGGTTCTATGGCTACACCTTC
CAWSFHREGFYGYTF
>TRBJ2-3|TRBV7-2|NA|TRBD1
TGTGCCAGCAGCATCCGACAGGGTGCCACAGATACGCAGTATTTT
CASSIRQGATDTQYF
>TRBJ2-6|TRBV7-9|NA|NA
TGTGCCAGCAGCAGATCTCAAATTACCTGGGGCTCCGGGGCCAACGTCCTGACTTTC
CASSRSQITWGSGANVLTF
>TRBJ1-3|TRBV6-5|NA|NA
TGTGCCAGCAGTTACTCGGGAACCGTGGGAAACACCATATATTTT
CASSYSGTVGNTIYF
>TRBJ1-1|TRBV5-4|NA|NA
TGTGCCAGCAGCGTGCCGGCAGGGCAGGAGAACACTGAAGCTTTCTTT
CASSVPAGQENTEAFF
>TRBJ2-1|TRBV5-1|NA|NA
TGCGCCAGCAGCTTCGAAGGGACCGATGAGCAGTTCTTC
CASSFEGTDEQFF
>TRBJ2-5|TRBV10-2|NA|NA
TGCGCCACCGCGGCGGGGCAGCAAGAGACCCAGTACTTC
CATAAGQQETQYF
>TRBJ2-2|TRBV10-1|NA|TRBD2
TGCGCCAGCAGCCCGGGGGGGTTCGACACCGGGGAGCTGTTTTTT
CASSPGGFDTGELFF
>TRBJ1-1|TRBV7-6|NA|NA
TGTGCCAGCAGCTATAGACAGTACACTGAAGCTTTCTTT
CASSYRQYTEAFF
>TRBJ2-1|TRBV5-1|NA|TRBD2
TGCGCCAGCCGCCCGGGCGGGAGCTCCTACAATGAGCAGTTCTTC
CASRPGGSSYNEQFF
>TRBJ1-3|TRBV29-1|NA|NA
TGCAGCGTTGAGATGAACAGGGGAAACACCATATATTTT
CSVEMNRGNTIYF
>TRBJ2-5|TRBV6-5|NA|TRBD2
TGTGCCAGCCGTAGTAGCGGGGTCTACAGGGAGACCCAGTACTTC
CASRSSGVYRETQYF
>TRBJ2-1|TRBV5-1|NA|TRBD1
TGCGCCAGCAGCCCAGGACAGGGGTGGGATGAGCAGTTCTTC
CASSPGQGWDEQFF
>TRBJ1-2|TRBV2|NA|NA
TGTGCCAGCAGTGAATACAATTCCAACTATGGCTACACCTTC
CASSEYNSNYGYTF
>TRBJ2-1|TRBV19|NA|TRBD1
TGTGCCAGTAGAAAACAGGGGAGAGGGGTCTACAATGAGCAGTTCTTC
CASRKQGRGVYNEQFF
>TRBJ2-5|TRBV28|once|TRBD1
TGTGCCAGCAGTTTAGGGGACAGGGCTGAGACCCAGTACTTC
CASSLGDRAETQYF
>TRBJ2-1|TRBV5-6|NA|NA
TGTGCCAGCAGCTTTGTAAGGTCGACCTACAATGAGCAGTTCTTC
CASSFVRSTYNEQFF
>TRBJ1-2|TRBV28|NA|NA
TGTGCCAGCAGTTCGAGGGGCAGTCTCCTCACGGGTGGCTACACCTTC
CASSSRGSLLTGGYTF
>TRBJ2-7|TRBV28|once|NA
TGTGCCAGCAGTTTTCAGGGGCTCGCCTACGAGCAGTACTTC
CASSFQGLAYEQYF
>TRBJ2-6|TRBV5-8|NA|NA
TGTGCCAGCAGCTATACGTCCGCGACCGGGGCCAACGTCCTGACTTTC
CASSYTSATGANVLTF
>TRBJ1-4|TRBV6-6|NA|NA
TGTGCCAGCAGTTCCCAGGGGATCAGGGTTAATGAAAAACTGTTTTTT
CASSSQGIRVNEKLFF
>TRBJ1-1|TRBV29-1|NA|NA
TGCAGCCTTGGATCCAGGCGGGGGATGAACACTGAAGCTTTCTTT
CSLGSRRGMNTEAFF
>TRBJ2-1|TRBV5-1|NA|NA
TGCGCCAGCAGCTTGGGGCAGGGTAATAATGAGCAGTTCTTC
CASSLGQGNNEQFF
>TRBJ1-1|TRBV5-4|NA|TRBD1
TGTGCCAGCAGCACTGGACAGGGAAGAAACACTGAAGCTTTCTTT
CASSTGQGRNTEAFF
>TRBJ1-6|TRBV18|few|NA
TGTGCCAGCTCACAATTAGGAGGGAATGATTCACCCCTCCACTTT
CASSQLGGNDSPLHF
>TRBJ2-1|TRBV5-4|NA|TRBD2
TGTGCCAGCAGCCCTAGTGGGACTAGTGGGGCGACGTGGCCCTACAATGAGCAGTTCTTC
CASSPSGTSGATWPYNEQFF
>TRBJ1-1|TRBV27|NA|NA
TGTGCCAGCAGTGGAATCGAGAACACTGAAGCTTTCTTT
CASSGIENTEAFF
>TRBJ2-7|TRBV30|NA|TRBD1
TGTGCCTGGAGCCCCCAGGGGGCCTCCTACGAGCAGTACTTC
CAWSPQGASYEQYF
>TRBJ1-2|TRBV5-1|NA|NA
TGCGCCAGCAGCTTGGCCCCCCCGGGTGACTATGGCTACACCTTC
CASSLAPPGDYGYTF
>TRBJ2-4|TRBV7-2|NA|TRBD1
TGTGCCAGCAGCTTAGGGGGACAGGGGGCTAACATTCAGTACTTC
CASSLGGQGANIQYF
>TRBJ1-2|TRBV7-6|NA|TRBD1
TGTGCCAGCAGCTCCGGACAGGGGGGCTATGGCTACACCTTC
CASSSGQGGYGYTF
>TRBJ2-1|TRBV7-3|NA|NA
TGTGCCAGCAGCTTAATGGGGGCGGGGAATGAGCAGTTCTTC
CASSLMGAGNEQFF
>TRBJ1-6|TRBV19|NA|TRBD1
TGTGCCAGTACCTCAGGGGGCCGCTATAATTCACCCCTCCACTTT
CASTSGGRYNSPLHF
>TRBJ2-7|TRBV23-1|NA|NA
TGCGCCAGCAGTCAACCGGCCAACAGATCCTACGAGCAGTACTTC
CASSQPANRSYEQYF
>TRBJ1-2|TRBV6-5|once|NA
TGTGCCAGCAGTTACGAGTCAGGGAACTTTGCCTACACCTTC
CASSYESGNFAYTF
>TRBJ1-6|TRBV18|NA|NA
TGTGCCAGCTCACCAATACAAGGACAGAATAATTCACCCCTCCACTTT
CASSPIQGQNNSPLHF
>TRBJ2-1|TRBV7-9|NA|TRBD2
TGTGCCAGCAGCGTAGGACTAGCGGGGGGCCCCGACAATGAGCAGTTCTTC
CASSVGLAGGPDNEQFF
>TRBJ1-1|TRBV7-2|NA|NA
TGTGCCAGCAGCTTACAAGGGTCGGGGAACACTGAAGCTTTCTTT
CASSLQGSGNTEAFF
>TRBJ1-5|TRBV2|NA|NA
TGTGCCAGCAGTGAACTGCAGGGTAATCAGCCCCAGCATTTT
CASSELQGNQPQHF
>TRBJ1-1|TRBV9|once|TRBD1
TGTGCCAGCAGCGACAGGGGTAACACTGAAGCTTTCTTT
CASSDRGNTEAFF
>TRBJ2-5|TRBV5-5|once|TRBD1
TGTGCCAGCAGTCCTCTTGGGACAGGGGGCGAGACCCAGTACTTC
CASSPLGTGGETQYF
>TRBJ1-2|TRBV28|NA|NA
TGTGCCAGCAGGTGGCAGGGAAGGATTTATGGCTACACCTTC
CASRWQGRIYGYTF
>TRBJ2-5|TRBV19|once|TRBD1
TGTGCCAGTAAAAAACAGGGGCTTGGGGAGACCCAGTACTTC
CASKKQGLGETQYF
>TRBJ2-5|TRBV7-2|NA|TRBD2
TGTGCCAGCAGCTTAAGGACTAGCGTGCAAGAGACCCAGTACTTC
CASSLRTSVQETQYF
>TRBJ2-2|TRBV5-8|NA|TRBD1
TGTGCCAGCAGGCTAGACAGGGGGCGAATCGGGGAGCTGTTTTTT
CASRLDRGRIGELFF
>TRBJ1-1|TRBV7-9|NA|NA
TGTGCCAGCGCCCGCGGTCCGCGAGGCACTGAAGCTTTCTTT
CASARGPRGTEAFF
>TRBJ2-3|TRBV4-2|NA|NA
TGTGCCAGCAGCCAAGATCTCGGAGCAGATACGCAGTATTTT
CASSQDLGADTQYF
>TRBJ1-5|TRBV27|NA|NA
TGTGCCAGCACACCGGGACGTAATAGCAATCAGCCCCAGCATTTT
CASTPGRNSNQPQHF
>TRBJ1-1|TRBV7-3|NA|NA
TGTGCCAGCAGCCCGTGGGGGGAGGCGGCTGAAGCTTTCTTT
CASSPWGEAAEAFF
>TRBJ1-2|TRBV27|NA|TRBD1
TGTGCCAGCAGTTCCACCCGGGACAGGGGATACTATGGCTACACCTTC
CASSSTRDRGYYGYTF
>TRBJ2-3|TRBV19|NA|TRBD1
TGTGCCAGTAGTTCAGGACAGGGTAACGCAGATACGCAGTATTTT
CASSSGQGNADTQYF